This paragraph reports one T cell receptor (beta chain). Produced via immunoSEQ multiplex PCR; TCRdb's table is partial and in-frame only. The sample consists of nearly 25,000 clones, around 70% of them appearing once. The CDR3 is 16 amino acids. This record belongs to a study of blood T cell repertoires in COVID-19. Study context: T cells, B-cell-depleted T cells, or PBMCs provided the cDNA or gDNA that served as material.

The TCR was taken from a woman at least 80 years old with acute or convalescent COVID-19. Source material: peripheral blood. The chain has TRBV21-1 and TRBJ2-1; the tabulated D call, TRBD1, remains unverified against the DNA. TRBV21-1 is a pseudogene segment. The CDR3 loop is CASSKPSLTVYNEQFF. CDR3 nucleotide sequence: TGTGCCAGCAGCAAGCCCTCTCTGACAGTCTACAATGAGCAGTTCTTC.